This T cell receptor beta chain originates from a study of T cells in Graves' hyperthyroidism and ophthalmopathy. Background on the study: Peripheral blood draws took place at initial diagnosis, ahead of any treatment.

J was trimmed by 2 bases and V by 3 bases; bases with no gene match: 5. Germline CDR1 MDHEN, CDR2 SYDVKM. This CDR3 has 17 residues. The CDR3 regions of TCR beta were amplified from RNA transcripts. A set of HTBI primers served as the primers for a first-round RT-PCR of the TCR CDR3. TCRdb called the multiplex PCR reads again in MiXCR, with one record for every CDR3 protein. The table has about 300,000 distinct CDR3 sequences, roughly a fifth seen once; the top ten hold 39%. This clonotype was seen a few times. With duration under 3 months, ophthalmopathy was active: Clinical Activity Score at least 3, NOSPECS at least 4.

J is TRBJ2-2 and V is TRBV28; TRBD1 matches 11 bases. Specimen: blood. The TCR sequence derives from a man aged 45-60 years with Graves' ophthalmopathy. CDR3 residues: CASSFWTGGANTGELFF. As DNA, the CDR3 is TGTGCCAGCAGTTTCTGGACAGGGGGCGCCAACACCGGGGAGCTGTTTTTT.